These 22 T cell receptor beta chains share one sample of origin, sequenced in a study of blood T cell repertoires in COVID-19. Libraries were prepared by immunoSEQ multiplex PCR; TCRdb keeps only in-frame clonotypes and omits some of them. The repertoire holds 250,000 to 300,000 clones, with roughly nine tenths as singletons. The material sequenced was peripheral blood. These receptors came from a woman aged 30 to 39 with COVID-19, enrolled during active disease.

V and J are TRBV28 and TRBJ1-1; no reliable D call. CDR3 length equals 12 residues. The V gene lost 7 bases and the J gene lost 13 bases, with 19 bases spanning the gap. Looked up from germline, CDR1 is MDHEN and CDR2 is SYDVKM. The CDR3 bases are TGTGCCAGCACGAGTACCCCAGGAGGTGATTTCTTT. It codes for CASTSTPGGDFF.

This chain connects TRBV19 to TRBJ1-1, with D perhaps matching TRBD1 (5 bases). Germline V gene lookup returns CDR1 LNHDA and CDR2 SQIVND (reference sequence). The CDR3 contains 12 residues. The V end was cut by 8 bases, the J end by 3 bases, with 10 bases between. The CDR3 bases are TGTGCCAGTGCGCCGGGGGACACTGAAGCTTTCTTT. It translates to CASAPGDTEAFF. Complete variable domain (other parts from reference TRBV19 and TRBJ1-1): DGGITQSPKYLFRKEGQNVTLSCEQNLNHDAMYWYRQDPGQGLRLIYYSQIVNDFQKGDIAEGYSVSREKKESFPLTVTSAQKNPTAFYLCASAPGDTEAFFGQGTRLTVV.

The chain combines TRBV27 with TRBJ2-3; D uncertain. The CDR3 totals 13 residues. V gave up 6 bases and J gave up 0 bases, with 7 bases separating them. Germline CDR1 reads MNHEY; CDR2 reads SMNVEV (reference sequence). CDR3 residues: CASRPGSTDTQYF. CDR3 bases: TGTGCCAGCAGACCGGGTAGCACAGATACGCAGTATTTT.

Only one count was recorded for this clone. V is TRBV27 and J is TRBJ1-6; D not certain. The CDR3 is 14 residues long. Germline loops: CDR1 MNHEY, CDR2 SMNVEV (reference sequence). The V and J ends lost 5 bases and 8 bases respectively, with 13 bases between them. Here the CDR3 DNA reads TGTGCCAGCAGTCCCCGTTTTAAATATTCACCCCTCCACTTT. Translating gives CASSPRFKYSPLHF.

The genes are TRBV5-1 and TRBJ1-2; D call uncertain. The V gene lost 0 bases and the J gene lost 4 bases, with 10 bases spanning the gap. From germline, CDR1 is SGHRS and CDR2 YFSETQ. The CDR3 runs to 14 residues. The CDR3 loop is CASSLVVETYGYTF. The CDR3 nucleotides read TGCGCCAGCAGCTTGGTGGTGGAGACCTATGGCTACACCTTC.

In the case of this clone: The limits of the CDR3 on the DNA are not certain, so only TCRdb's listed CDR3 is given. The chain couples TRBV27 to TRBJ2-2; the table names TRBD2, a call not compared with the DNA. In germline, CDR1 is MNHEY, CDR2 SMNVEV (reference sequence). The CDR3 contains 15 residues when both ends are counted. The CDR3 spells CASSSSYLPTRELFF.

This clone was picked up one time. The chain uses TRBV14 and TRBJ2-1; no clear D gene. V was pared by 0 bases and J by 4 bases, with 7 bases between. Germline CDR1 reads SGHDN; CDR2 reads FVKESK. The CDR3 is 14 amino acids. CDR3 sequence: CASSQERRYNEQFF. CDR3 nucleotide sequence: TGTGCCAGCAGCCAAGAACGGCGGTACAATGAGCAGTTCTTC.

This chain uses TRBV12-3 or TRBV12-4 with TRBJ1-2, with D perhaps matching TRBD1 (6 bases). Trimming pared 5 bases from V and 6 bases from J, leaving 13 bases between. There are 13 residues in the CDR3. The CDR3 sequence: CASSIAGAHGYTF. The CDR3 DNA reads TGTGCCAGCAGTATCGCAGGGGCGCATGGCTACACCTTC.

V usage is TRBV29-1 and J usage is TRBJ2-2; maybe TRBD1 (5 bases). V was shortened by 3 bases and J by 4 bases, with 9 bases between the two germline ends. The CDR3 loop spans 13 amino acids. The germline gives CDR1 SQVTM, CDR2 ANQGSEA. The CDR3, as DNA: TGCAGCGTTGACGGGCAGGGCACCGGGGAGCTGTTTTTT. Protein: CSVDGQGTGELFF.

This clone was recorded once. This chain links TRBV29-1 with TRBJ1-1, with 9 bases lining up with TRBD1. CDR3 length: 13 residues. Germline V CDR1 and CDR2: SQVTM, ANQGSEA. The V and J ends lost 7 bases and 2 bases, in that order; junction bases with no gene match: 5. CDR3 sequence: CSANTGGNTEAFF. Here the CDR3 DNA reads TGCAGCGCTAACACAGGGGGCAACACTGAAGCTTTCTTT.

The rearrangement uses TRBV18 and TRBJ2-1, with 7 bases identical to TRBD2. Germline values: CDR1 KGHSH, CDR2 LQKENI. After removal of 5 bases from V and 8 bases from J, the junction contained 12 bases not matched to a gene. This CDR3 is built from 15 residues. The CDR3 DNA is TGTGCCAGCTCAATTCTGGCGGGAGCGGGGTATGAGCAGTTCTTC. It translates to CASSILAGAGYEQFF. The variable domain in full, completed from reference TRBV18 and TRBJ2-1, reads NAGVMQNPRHLVRRRGQEARLRCSPMKGHSHVYWYRQLPEEGLKFMVYLQKENIIDESGMPKERFSAEFPKEGPSILRIQQVVRGDSAAYFCASSILAGAGYEQFFGPGTRLTVL.

The table lists this clone with a count of one. The chain couples TRBV28 to TRBJ2-5, with D perhaps TRBD1 (6 bases). Per germline, CDR1 MDHEN and CDR2 SYDVKM. The CDR3 runs 15 residues. Trimming took off 1 base at V and 5 bases at J, with 14 bases between the two ends. The CDR3 is CASSLSLGGRETQYF. In nucleotides, the CDR3 is TGTGCCAGCAGTTTATCTTTAGGGGGAAGGGAGACCCAGTACTTC. The entire variable domain, with the rest obtained from reference TRBV28 and TRBJ2-5, is as follows: DVKVTQSSRYLVKRTGEKVFLECVQDMDHENMFWYRQDPGLGLRLIYFSYDVKMKEKGDIPEGYSVSREKKERFSLILESASTNQTSMYLCASSLSLGGRETQYFGPGTRLLVL.

The genes are TRBV19 and TRBJ1-5; no definite D call. The germline CDR1 and CDR2 sequences are LNHDA and SQIVND (reference sequence). This CDR3 has 16 amino acids. Trimming left V 1 base short and J 3 bases short, with 13 bases between. The CDR3 spells CASSIARGGPNQPQHF. CDR3 DNA sequence: TGTGCCAGTAGTATAGCAAGAGGTGGCCCCAATCAGCCCCAGCATTTT.

The V gene is TRBV28, the J gene TRBJ1-5; D is perhaps TRBD1 (5 bases). Looked up from germline, CDR1 is MDHEN and CDR2 is SYDVKM. The CDR3 is made up of 14 amino acids. Trimming stripped 5 bases from V and 10 bases from J, with 18 bases between. The CDR3 nucleotides read TGTGCCAGCAGTCCGTCACAGGTCCCTGAACCCCAGCATTTT. Translation gives CASSPSQVPEPQHF.

Here the CDR3 reads CASSSSTGGGSVTDTQYF. CDR3 in DNA: TGTGCCAGCAGTTCCTCTACCGGGGGCGGGAGTGTCACAGATACGCAGTATTTT. This chain joins TRBV28 and TRBJ2-3; D perhaps matches TRBD2 (7 bases). This CDR3 is 18 amino acids long. Germline V gene data show CDR1 as MDHEN and CDR2 as SYDVKM. V lost 4 bases to trimming and J lost 2 bases, with 22 bases between them.

V and J are TRBV5-4 and TRBJ2-3, with a tentative D call TRBD1 (6 bases). Per the germline V gene, CDR1 is SGHNT and CDR2 is YYREEE (reference sequence). CDR3 length: 15 residues. V was clipped by 0 bases and J by 3 bases, with 11 bases between them. CDR3 DNA: TGTGCCAGCAGCTTGGTCGTGGGGGCAACAGATACGCAGTATTTT. It encodes CASSLVVGATDTQYF.

The rearrangement links TRBV6-4 to TRBJ1-1, with 7 bases that match TRBD1. From germline, CDR1 is MRHNA and CDR2 SNTAGT. The CDR3 contains 18 residues. V dropped 0 bases and J dropped 4; count of bases not matched to a gene: 14. DNA of the CDR3: TGTGCCAGCAGTGACTCGATATCTGGCAGGGGGAAAGTCACTGAAGCTTTCTTT. Residues: CASSDSISGRGKVTEAFF.

This chain uses TRBV29-1 with TRBJ1-2; the D gene is possibly TRBD1 (6 bases). Trimming shortened V by 7 bases and J by 4 bases, and 13 bases separated the two germline ends. CDR1 is SQVTM and CDR2 is ANQGSEA in the germline V gene. The CDR3 runs to 12 residues. The CDR3 here is CSDGQPAYGYTF. DNA of the CDR3: TGCAGCGACGGACAGCCCGCCTATGGCTACACCTTC.

V and J are TRBV13 and TRBJ1-6; no clear D gene. There are 14 residues in the CDR3. CDR1 and CDR2 (germline): PRHDT, FYEKMQ (reference sequence). Trimming removed 4 bases from V and 8 bases from J, with 12 bases in between. CDR3 sequence: CASSSDGKDSPLHF. In DNA form, the CDR3 reads TGTGCCAGCAGCTCCGACGGGAAAGATTCACCCCTCCACTTT. The full variable domain, its missing parts supplied by reference TRBV13 and TRBJ1-6, is AAGVIQSPRHLIKEKRETATLKCYPIPRHDTVYWYQQGPGQDPQFLISFYEKMQSDKGSIPDRFSAQQFSDYHSELNMSSLELGDSALYFCASSSDGKDSPLHFGNGTRLTVT.

V gene TRBV7-9 combines with J gene TRBJ1-1; no reliable D call. The CDR3 has 15 amino acids. Between the trimmed V and J ends, which lost 2 bases and 1 base, there was a span of 11 bases. Germline V lookup: CDR1 SEHNR, CDR2 FQNEAQ (reference sequence). Here the CDR3 DNA reads TGTGCCAGCAGCTTAAACAGTGATTCGAACACTGAAGCTTTCTTT. As protein: CASSLNSDSNTEAFF.

The chain has TRBV4-1 and TRBJ1-1, with TRBD1 matching over 7 bases. The V segment lost 1 base and the J segment 4 bases; nucleotides outside the gene matches: 6. From germline, CDR1 is MGHRA and CDR2 YSYEKL. There are 15 residues in the CDR3. This CDR3 is CASSQGDRDSTEAFF. The CDR3 region has the DNA TGCGCCAGCAGCCAAGGTGACAGGGACTCCACTGAAGCTTTCTTT.

V gene TRBV11-1 combines with J gene TRBJ2-5; possible D gene TRBD2, 5 bases. The CDR3 contains 14 residues. Germline values: CDR1 SGHAT, CDR2 FQDESV (reference sequence). Trimming took off 2 bases at V and 2 bases at J, with 9 bases between the two ends. CDR3 in DNA: TGTGCCAGCAGCTTAACGGGAATACAAGAGACCCAGTACTTC. Its translation is CASSLTGIQETQYF.